Listed here are 27 T cell receptor beta chains from one sample, sequenced in a study of blood T cells in healthy people across ages. Then a second PCR, running roughly 7 to 11 cycles, was carried out with a sample-barcoded 5' primer and a J-beta primer mix. TCRdb reanalysed the 5' RACE reads using MiXCR and keeps one entry per CDR3 protein. Of approximately 1.5 million distinct CDR3 sequences listed, roughly 32% are singletons. The sample taken for sequencing was blood. The receptors come from a woman in her thirties in good health.

The chain combines TRBV11-2 with TRBJ2-7; 7 bases line up with TRBD1. The CDR3 consists of 16 residues. Per the germline V gene, CDR1 is SGHAT and CDR2 is FQNNGV. The trim removed 5 bases at V and 6 bases at J, leaving 16 bases unmatched. CDR3 amino acids: CASSDNYRGRFGEQYF. CDR3 nucleotide sequence: TGTGCCAGCAGCGATAATTACAGGGGCCGGTTCGGCGAGCAGTACTTC.

Concerning this clonotype itself: Sequence at one end of the junction differs from germline and may be a read error. The chain recombines TRBV5-1 with TRBJ1-2; TRBD1 might be the D (5 bases). CDR1 is SGHRS, CDR2 YFSETQ, per germline. This CDR3 spans 14 amino acids. CDR3 coding DNA: TGCGCCAGCAGCCTGGACGTGGGGGACTATGGCTGCACCTTC. Protein: CASSLDVGDYGCTF.

This clonotype has just a few counts. The rearrangement joins TRBV9 to TRBJ2-1; D possibly corresponds to TRBD2 (6 bases). Looked up from germline, CDR1 is SGDLS and CDR2 is YYNGEE. V lost 4 bases and J lost 2, with 19 bases in between. The CDR3 runs 17 residues. The CDR3 DNA follows: TGTGCCAGCAGCCCACAGACGCGGGGCGCGCCCTACAATGAGCAGTTCTTC. The encoded protein is CASSPQTRGAPYNEQFF.

This clonotype was seen more than once but under ten times. The J gene is TRBJ2-3, the V gene TRBV20-1; D unresolved. V was clipped by 3 bases and J by 0 bases, with 10 bases between them. Germline CDR1 reads DFQATT; CDR2 reads SNEGSKA (reference sequence). CDR3 size: 14 residues. The CDR3 DNA reads as TGCAGTGCTAGTTGGACCGCTAGCACAGATACGCAGTATTTT. As protein: CSASWTASTDTQYF.

There are a few counts of this clonotype. The rearrangement joins TRBV4-1 to TRBJ2-2; weak D call: TRBD2 (5 bases). The CDR3 totals 14 residues. The germline gives CDR1 MGHRA, CDR2 YSYEKL. Deletions cut 3 bases from V and 4 bases from J, with 9 bases between. The CDR3 loop is CASSQGGLTGELFF. As DNA, the CDR3 is TGCGCCAGCAGCCAGGGCGGGCTCACCGGGGAGCTGTTTTTT.

The V and J genes are TRBV6-1 and TRBJ2-7; tentatively, D is TRBD2 (6 bases). V lost 2 bases to trimming and J lost 0 bases, with 14 bases between them. The CDR3 covers 16 residues. The germline V gene encodes CDR1 MNHNS and CDR2 SASEGT. The CDR3, as DNA: TGTGCCAGCAGTGAATCAAGGGACTTCGGCTCCTACGAGCAGTACTTC. It codes for CASSESRDFGSYEQYF.

The rearrangement links TRBV11-3 to TRBJ2-3; D is unresolved. CDR1 and CDR2 from the germline V gene are SGHNT and YENEEA. V was trimmed by 5 bases and J by 2 bases, leaving 8 bases between them. The CDR3 extends over 13 amino acids. CDR3 residues: CASSTDLTDTQYF. The CDR3 bases are TGTGCCAGCAGCACTGACCTCACAGATACGCAGTATTTT.

In this sample, this clonotype turned up a few times. The V gene is TRBV20-1, the J gene TRBJ2-5, with 8 bases fitting TRBD2. V shed 7 bases, J shed 2 bases, and the junction held 6 bases outside the gene matches. This CDR3 spans 13 amino acids. Germline-derived CDR1 and CDR2 are DFQATT and SNEGSKA (reference sequence). The CDR3 loop reads CSVVGGGQETQYF. CDR3 DNA sequence: TGCAGTGTTGTCGGGGGGGGGCAAGAGACCCAGTACTTC.

This clonotype was recorded a few times. A clone one base away is much larger, so this may be a read error. The V and J genes are TRBV7-6 and TRBJ2-5; possible D gene TRBD2, 6 bases. V was clipped by 3 bases and J by 7 bases, with 18 bases between them. The V gene's germline CDR1 is SGHVS and CDR2 FNYEAQ. The CDR3 extends over 15 amino acids. CDR3 sequence: CASSLAGSPGGTQYF. Written as DNA, the CDR3 is TGTGCCAGCAGCTTGGCGGGGAGCCCTGGGGGGACCCAGTACTTC.

A note on this clonotype: Germline and junction disagree at one end, which may indicate a read error. V is TRBV10-3 and J is TRBJ2-6; D perhaps matches TRBD1 (5 bases). The germline CDR1 and CDR2 sequences are ENHRY and SYGVKD. The CDR3 runs to 17 residues. The CDR3 sequence is CAISVGAPLSGANVRTF. Written as DNA, the CDR3 is TGTGCCATCAGTGTAGGGGCCCCACTCTCTGGGGCCAACGTCCGGACTTTC.

The chain uses TRBV20-1 and TRBJ2-3; perhaps TRBD2 as D (5 bases). CDR1 and CDR2 (germline): DFQATT, SNEGSKA (reference sequence). The CDR3 has 14 amino acids. The germline V and J ends were trimmed by 6 bases and 1 base, with 14 bases remaining between them. CDR3 coding DNA: TGCAGTGCCTGGAGGATAAGGGGCACAGATACGCAGTATTTT. Translation: CSAWRIRGTDTQYF.

This clonotype was detected many times. The chain has TRBV7-3 and TRBJ2-7, with D hard to call. Trimming took off 1 base at V and 9 bases at J, with 13 bases between the two ends. The CDR3 runs 13 residues. Germline V gene data show CDR1 as SGHTA and CDR2 as FQGTGA. The CDR3 nucleotides read TGTGCCAGCAGCTTAATCTCAGATGGAAGGCAGTACTTC. It codes for CASSLISDGRQYF. The variable domain in full, with the rest retrieved from reference TRBV7-3 and TRBJ2-7, is GAGVSQTPSNKVTEKGKYVELRCDPISGHTALYWYRQSLGQGPEFLIYFQGTGAADDSGLPNDRFFAVRPEGSVSTLKIQRTERGDSAVYLCASSLISDGRQYFGPGTRLTVT.

CDR3 amino acids: CATEQGNGNTIYF. In DNA form, the CDR3 reads TGTGCCACCGAACAGGGGAACGGAAACACCATATATTTT. The chain uses TRBV15 and TRBJ1-3; 7 bases map to TRBD1. J was trimmed by 4 bases and V by 8 bases; bases with no gene match: 5. The CDR3 sequence is 13 residues long. Germline V CDR1 and CDR2: LNHNV, YYDKDF (reference sequence). Based on the CDR3 plus reference TRBV15 and TRBJ1-3, the full variable domain is DAMVIQNPRYQVTQFGKPVTLSCSQTLNHNVMYWYQQKSSQAPKLLFHYYDKDFNNEADTPDNFQSRRPNTSFCFLDIRSPGLGDTAMYLCATEQGNGNTIYFGEGSWLTVV.

This clonotype was seen only a few times. This chain links TRBV28 with TRBJ1-2; possibly TRBD1 for D (6 bases). Germline loops: CDR1 MDHEN, CDR2 SYDVKM. V shed 6 bases and J shed 7 bases, with 18 bases lying between them. This CDR3 comprises 14 residues. CDR3 sequence reads: CASSKGDASAGYTF. CDR3 bases: TGTGCCAGCAGCAAGGGGGACGCATCGGCTGGCTACACCTTC.

There are a few counts of this clonotype. The chain carries TRBV6-5 and TRBJ2-3; perhaps D is TRBD1 or TRBD2 (5 bases each). V was trimmed by 4 bases and J by 5 bases, leaving 16 bases between them. Germline lookup yields CDR1 MNHEY and CDR2 SVGAGI. There are 15 residues in the CDR3. CDR3 in DNA: TGTGCCAGCAGTTCACGGGGTGGGGGTGAAGATACGCAGTATTTT. Its translation: CASSSRGGGEDTQYF.

This chain links TRBV5-1 with TRBJ2-7, with 15 bases aligning to TRBD2. Germline CDR1 reads SGHRS; CDR2 reads YFSETQ. The CDR3 length is 15 residues. J lost 6 bases, V lost 4 bases, and 5 bases had no gene match. DNA for the CDR3: TGCGCCAGCAGCCCGGGACTAGCGGGAGGAGTCGAGCAGTACTTC. It codes for CASSPGLAGGVEQYF.

This rearrangement joins TRBV7-9 to TRBJ2-3; D is possibly TRBD2 (6 bases). From germline, CDR1 is SEHNR and CDR2 FQNEAQ (reference sequence). V was shortened by 3 bases and J by 1 base, with 11 bases between the two germline ends. The CDR3 is 15 residues long. For the CDR3, the DNA is TGTGCCAGCAGCTTGCTAGCGTTGGGCACAGATACGCAGTATTTT. Residues: CASSLLALGTDTQYF.

The DNA for the CDR3 is TGCGCCAGCCGGGCGGGGGTCTCTGGGGCCAACGTCCTGACTTTC. Translation: CASRAGVSGANVLTF. The chain carries TRBV5-1 and TRBJ2-6, with 7 nucleotides matching TRBD2. Trimming at V came to 7 bases and at J to 0 bases, leaving 4 bases not matched to a gene. Germline V CDR1 and CDR2: SGHRS, YFSETQ. This CDR3 has 15 amino acids.

For the CDR3, the DNA is TGTGCCAGCAGTGAAGGGACGTTGGGGGAAAAACTGTTTTTT. It specifies CASSEGTLGEKLFF. The genes are TRBV6-1 and TRBJ1-4; D uncertain. This CDR3 contains 14 residues. CDR1 is MNHNS and CDR2 is SASEGT in the germline V gene. With 1 base removed from V and 8 bases from J, the gap between germline ends came to 11 bases.

This clonotype has just a few counts. The rearrangement uses TRBV20-1 and TRBJ1-2, with TRBD1 matching 7 bases. CDR3 size: 12 residues. V gave up 7 bases and J gave up 2 bases; unmatched junction bases: 4. Germline V gene lookup returns CDR1 DFQATT and CDR2 SNEGSKA (reference sequence). CDR3 sequence: CSGPGQNYGYTF. The DNA for the CDR3 is TGCAGTGGTCCGGGACAGAACTATGGCTACACCTTC.

The chain employs TRBV10-3 and TRBJ2-1; D gene uncertain. V gave up 2 bases and J gave up 4 bases, with 6 bases separating them. In germline, CDR1 is ENHRY, CDR2 SYGVKD. The CDR3 length is 13 residues. The CDR3 loop is CAISETDYNEQFF. CDR3 in DNA: TGTGCCATCAGTGAGACCGATTACAATGAGCAGTTCTTC.

The chain has TRBV6-4 and TRBJ2-2; weak D call: TRBD1 (5 bases). The CDR3 runs to 12 residues. The ends were cut back, 8 bases at V and 4 bases at J, with 8 bases in the middle. From germline, CDR1 is MRHNA and CDR2 SNTAGT. The chain's CDR3 is CASLTGTGELFF. The CDR3 DNA reads as TGTGCCAGCCTTACAGGCACCGGGGAGCTGTTTTTT.

This clonotype occurred a few times. The chain has TRBV25-1 and TRBJ1-5; D uncertain. CDR1 and CDR2 from the germline V gene are MGHDK and SYGVNS. The length of the CDR3 is 13 residues. The V end was cut by 3 bases, the J end by 7 bases, with 10 bases between. The CDR3 DNA is TGTGCCAGCAGTGACCTTTTAGTACAGCCCCAGCATTTT. It translates to CASSDLLVQPQHF.

This clonotype was observed a handful of times. The chain combines TRBV6-2 or TRBV6-3 with TRBJ2-7, with a possible D match to TRBD1 (6 bases). Trimming cost V 6 bases and J 3 bases, with 15 bases left between them. Looked up from germline, CDR1 is MNHEY and CDR2 is SVGEGT. CDR3 length: 14 residues. The chain's CDR3 is CASRKGGVVYEQYF. Here the CDR3 DNA reads TGTGCCAGCAGGAAAGGGGGAGTGGTCTACGAGCAGTACTTC.

A few counts support this clonotype. The chain is built from TRBV7-2 and TRBJ2-1, with 9 bases matching TRBD2. Germline V gives CDR1 SGHTA, CDR2 FQGNSA. Trimming took 3 bases from V and 6 from J; bases not matched to a gene: 12. The CDR3 has 17 residues. CDR3 amino acids: CASSFTSTGLAGNEQFF. The CDR3 coding sequence is TGTGCCAGCAGCTTCACCTCAACGGGACTAGCTGGCAATGAGCAGTTCTTC.

This clonotype was recorded a few times. The genes are TRBV28 and TRBJ2-4, with D unclear. The tail of the sequence fits TRBJ2-7 better, so the J call may be wrong. The germline gives CDR1 MDHEN, CDR2 SYDVKM. The CDR3 contains 12 residues. The CDR3: CASQSLGYEQYF. The CDR3 DNA sequence: TGTGCCAGCCAAAGCCTGGGTTACGAGCAGTACTTC.

This clonotype has a handful of counts. V gene TRBV20-1 combines with J gene TRBJ2-3; a possible D gene is TRBD1 (6 bases). Germline loops: CDR1 DFQATT, CDR2 SNEGSKA (reference sequence). The V and J ends lost 6 bases and 0 bases respectively, with 10 bases between them. The CDR3 is 13 amino acids. CDR3 nucleotide sequence: TGCAGTGCCATACAGGGCAGCACAGATACGCAGTATTTT. This translates into CSAIQGSTDTQYF.